This T cell receptor beta chain was retrieved from a study of breast tumors, draining lymph nodes, adjacent tissues. Points from the study as a whole: Data fit most tumor T cells coming from lymph node, expanding in tumor. Luminal-like breast cancer showed significantly greater tumor-nontumor repertoire similarity than basal-like breast cancer did. The lymph node origin of tumor T cells was framed as consistent with a hypothesis, not demonstrated.

TCRdb fed the multiplex PCR reads into MiXCR, producing one record per CDR3 protein. Here the sample spans 12,000 or so distinct CDR3 sequences, 45% to 55% being singletons. The CDR3 has 17 amino acids. CDR1 and CDR2 (germline): SGDLS, YYNGEE. In this sample, this clonotype turned up a few times. As yet, its antigen is unknown. Compared with germline, one end of the junction differs, possibly owing to a read error. Sequenced sample: tumor-adjacent breast tissue. The V call is TRBV9, the J call TRBJ2-1; 11 nucleotides match TRBD2. The receptor was derived from a female donor with breast cancer. Some clones in this sample may be carry-over from other donors' samples. The CDR3 bases are TGTGCCAGGGGGGGGGGAGGGACTAGCGGAGACTACACTGAGCAGTTCTTC. It specifies CARGGGGTSGDYTEQFF.